This entry is about one T cell receptor (beta chain). This entry comes from a study of CD8 T cells in Susac syndrome. An amount of RNA that ranged from roughly 0.45 to 1 ug was reverse transcribed with random hexamers. TCRdb reprocessed the immunoSEQ multiplex PCR reads with MiXCR, giving one entry per CDR3 protein. The sample lists tens of thousands of distinct CDR3 sequences; 94% were seen once. This CDR3 is 12 amino acids long. Germline V CDR1 and CDR2: SGDLS, YYNGEE. The V gene lost 1 base and the J gene lost 9 bases, with 7 bases spanning the gap. The sequenced target, TCR beta, came from blood CD8+ and CD4+ T cells. It was negative isolation that provided the CD8+ and CD4+ T cells, whereas TEMRA cells were enriched by FACS.

This TCR was recovered from a human donor with Susac syndrome. The sample was CD8+ T cells from PBMCs. The rearrangement joins TRBV9 to TRBJ2-2; D ambiguous. CDR3: CASSVNARELFF. DNA for the CDR3: TGTGCCAGCAGCGTAAACGCGCGGGAGCTGTTTTTT.